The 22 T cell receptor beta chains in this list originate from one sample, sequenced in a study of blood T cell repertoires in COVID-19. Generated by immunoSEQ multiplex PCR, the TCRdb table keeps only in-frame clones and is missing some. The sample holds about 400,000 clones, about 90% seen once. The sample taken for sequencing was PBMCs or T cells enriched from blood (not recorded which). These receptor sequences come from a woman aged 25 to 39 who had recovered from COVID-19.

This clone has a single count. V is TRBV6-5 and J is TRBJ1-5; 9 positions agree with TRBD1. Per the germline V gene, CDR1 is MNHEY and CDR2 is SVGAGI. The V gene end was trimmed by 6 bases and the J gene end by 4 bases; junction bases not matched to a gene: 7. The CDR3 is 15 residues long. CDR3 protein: CASSRTGANNQPQHF. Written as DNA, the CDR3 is TGTGCCAGCAGCCGGACAGGGGCTAATAATCAGCCCCAGCATTTT.

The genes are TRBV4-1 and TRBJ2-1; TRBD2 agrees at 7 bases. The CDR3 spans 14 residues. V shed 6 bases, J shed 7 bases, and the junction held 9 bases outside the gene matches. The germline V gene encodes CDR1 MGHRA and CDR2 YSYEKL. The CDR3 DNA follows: TGCGCCAGCAGTCTACTAGCGATTAGGAATGAGCAGTTCTTC. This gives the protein CASSLLAIRNEQFF.

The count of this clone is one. The CDR3 here is CASSYRGQGYTF. The CDR3 DNA reads as TGTGCCAGCAGTTACCGAGGACAGGGCTACACCTTC. This rearrangement joins TRBV6-5 to TRBJ1-2; TRBD1 is a possible D gene (6 bases). Germline V CDR1 and CDR2: MNHEY, SVGAGI. Trimming stripped 2 bases from V and 8 bases from J, with 9 bases between. The CDR3 is made up of 12 amino acids.

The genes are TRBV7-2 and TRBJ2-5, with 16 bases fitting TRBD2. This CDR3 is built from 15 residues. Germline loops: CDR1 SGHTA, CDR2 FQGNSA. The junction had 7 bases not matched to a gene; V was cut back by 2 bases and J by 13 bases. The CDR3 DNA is TGTGCCAGCAGCTTAAGGGGACTAGCGGGGGGGCAGCGGTACTTC. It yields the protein CASSLRGLAGGQRYF.

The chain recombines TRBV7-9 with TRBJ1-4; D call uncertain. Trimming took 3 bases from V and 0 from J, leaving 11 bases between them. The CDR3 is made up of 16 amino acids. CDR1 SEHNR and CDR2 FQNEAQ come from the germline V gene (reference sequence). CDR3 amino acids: CASSFTVLPTNEKLFF. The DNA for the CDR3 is TGTGCCAGCAGCTTTACAGTACTTCCAACTAATGAAAAACTGTTTTTT.

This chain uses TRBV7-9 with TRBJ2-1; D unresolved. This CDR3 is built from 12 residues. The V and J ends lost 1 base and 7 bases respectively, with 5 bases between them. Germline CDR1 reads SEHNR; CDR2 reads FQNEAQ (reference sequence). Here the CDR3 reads CASSLGTNEQFF. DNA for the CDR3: TGTGCCAGCAGCTTAGGCACTAATGAGCAGTTCTTC.

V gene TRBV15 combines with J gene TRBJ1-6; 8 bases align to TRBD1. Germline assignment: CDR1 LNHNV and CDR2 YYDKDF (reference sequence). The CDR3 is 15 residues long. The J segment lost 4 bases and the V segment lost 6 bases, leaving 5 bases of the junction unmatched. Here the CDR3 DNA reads TGTGCCACCAGTATGAGACAGGGGTATAATTCACCCCTCCACTTT. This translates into CATSMRQGYNSPLHF.

In nucleotides, the CDR3 is TGTGCCATCAGTGAGTCGGACAGGGATAATGAAAAACTGTTTTTT. As protein: CAISESDRDNEKLFF. The chain couples TRBV10-3 to TRBJ1-4; TRBD1 matches 8 bases. The length of the CDR3 is 15 residues. CDR1 and CDR2 (germline): ENHRY, SYGVKD. V shed 0 bases, J shed 4 bases, and the junction held 1 base outside the gene matches.

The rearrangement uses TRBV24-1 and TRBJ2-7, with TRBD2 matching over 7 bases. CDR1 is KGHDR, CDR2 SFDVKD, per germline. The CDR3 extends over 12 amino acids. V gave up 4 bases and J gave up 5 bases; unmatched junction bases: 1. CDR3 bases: TGTGCCACCAGTGAGGGGGGGGACGAGCAGTACTTC. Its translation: CATSEGGDEQYF.

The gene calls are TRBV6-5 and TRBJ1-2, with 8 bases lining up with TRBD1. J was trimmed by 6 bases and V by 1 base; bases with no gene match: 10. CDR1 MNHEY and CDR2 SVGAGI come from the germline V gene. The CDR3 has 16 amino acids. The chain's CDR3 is CASSYWQGASLDGYTF. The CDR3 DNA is TGTGCCAGCAGTTACTGGCAGGGGGCTTCCCTAGATGGCTACACCTTC.

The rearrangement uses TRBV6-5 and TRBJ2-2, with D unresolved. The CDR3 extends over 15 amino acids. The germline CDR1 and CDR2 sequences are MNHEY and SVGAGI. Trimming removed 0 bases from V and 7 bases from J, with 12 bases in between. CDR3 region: CASSYSKQLDGELFF. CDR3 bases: TGTGCCAGCAGTTACTCGAAACAGCTTGACGGGGAGCTGTTTTTT.

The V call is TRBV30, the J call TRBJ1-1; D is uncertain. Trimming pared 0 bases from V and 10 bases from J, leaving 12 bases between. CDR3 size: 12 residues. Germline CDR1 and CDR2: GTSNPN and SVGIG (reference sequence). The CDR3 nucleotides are TGTGCCTGGAGTGTACATAGGGAGTCAGCTTTCTTT. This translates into CAWSVHRESAFF.

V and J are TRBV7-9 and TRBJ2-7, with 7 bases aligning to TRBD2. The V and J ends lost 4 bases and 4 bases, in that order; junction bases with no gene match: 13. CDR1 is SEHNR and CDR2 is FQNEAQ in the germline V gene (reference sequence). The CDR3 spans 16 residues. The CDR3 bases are TGTGCCAGCAGCTCTAGGGGTGAACTAGCGAAATACGAGCAGTACTTC. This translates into CASSSRGELAKYEQYF.

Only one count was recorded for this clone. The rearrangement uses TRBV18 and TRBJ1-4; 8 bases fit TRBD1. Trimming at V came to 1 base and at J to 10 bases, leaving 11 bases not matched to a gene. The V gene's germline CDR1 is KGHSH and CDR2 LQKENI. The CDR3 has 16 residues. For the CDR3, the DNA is TGTGCCAGCTCACCACGGACAGGGAAGAGCGAGGCAAAACTGTTTTTT. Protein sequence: CASSPRTGKSEAKLFF.

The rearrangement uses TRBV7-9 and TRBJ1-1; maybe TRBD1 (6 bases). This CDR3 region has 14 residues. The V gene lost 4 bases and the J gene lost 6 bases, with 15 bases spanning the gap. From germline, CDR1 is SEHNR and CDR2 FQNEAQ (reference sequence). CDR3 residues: CASSSHPGVPEAFF. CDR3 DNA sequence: TGTGCCAGCAGCTCCCACCCAGGGGTGCCTGAAGCTTTCTTT.

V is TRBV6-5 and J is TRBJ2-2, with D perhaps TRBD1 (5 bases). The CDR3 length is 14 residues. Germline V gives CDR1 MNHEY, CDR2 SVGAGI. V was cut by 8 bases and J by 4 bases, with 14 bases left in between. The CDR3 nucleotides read TGTGCCAGCCGCTTAACAGGAGTCACCGGGGAGCTGTTTTTT. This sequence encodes CASRLTGVTGELFF.

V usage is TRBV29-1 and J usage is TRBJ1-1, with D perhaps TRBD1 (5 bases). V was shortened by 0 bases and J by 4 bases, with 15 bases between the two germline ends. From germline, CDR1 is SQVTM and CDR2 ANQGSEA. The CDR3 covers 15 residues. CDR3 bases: TGCAGCGTTGAAGATCAGCGGGGCATGGGCACTGAAGCTTTCTTT. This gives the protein CSVEDQRGMGTEAFF.

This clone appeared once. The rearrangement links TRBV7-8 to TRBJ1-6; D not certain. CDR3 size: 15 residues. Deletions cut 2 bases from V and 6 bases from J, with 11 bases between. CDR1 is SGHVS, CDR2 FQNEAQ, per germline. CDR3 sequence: CASSLRWPPNSPLHF. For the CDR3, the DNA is TGTGCCAGCAGCTTAAGATGGCCGCCTAATTCACCCCTCCACTTT.

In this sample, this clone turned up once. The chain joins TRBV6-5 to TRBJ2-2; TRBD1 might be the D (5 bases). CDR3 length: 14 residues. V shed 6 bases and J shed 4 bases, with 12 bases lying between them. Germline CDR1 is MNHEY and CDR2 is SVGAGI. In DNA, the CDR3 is TGTGCCAGCAGGCAGGGTCTCCCCACCGGGGAGCTGTTTTTT. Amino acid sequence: CASRQGLPTGELFF.

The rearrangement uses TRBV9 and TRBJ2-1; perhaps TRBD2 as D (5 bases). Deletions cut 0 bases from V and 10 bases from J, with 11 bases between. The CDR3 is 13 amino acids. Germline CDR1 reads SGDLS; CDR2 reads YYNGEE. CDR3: CASSVVQGSEQFF. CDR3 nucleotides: TGTGCCAGCAGCGTAGTTCAAGGGAGCGAGCAGTTCTTC. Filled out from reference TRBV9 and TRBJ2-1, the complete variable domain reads DSGVTQTPKHLITATGQRVTLRCSPRSGDLSVYWYQQSLDQGLQFLIQYYNGEERAKGNILERFSAQQFPDLHSELNLSSLELGDSALYFCASSVVQGSEQFFGPGTRLTVL.

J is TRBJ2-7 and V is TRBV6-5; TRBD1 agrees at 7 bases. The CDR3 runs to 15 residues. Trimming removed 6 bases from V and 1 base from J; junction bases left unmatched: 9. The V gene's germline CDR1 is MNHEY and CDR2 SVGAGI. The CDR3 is CASSLIQGISYEQYF. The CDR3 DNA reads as TGTGCCAGCAGCCTAATACAGGGGATTTCCTACGAGCAGTACTTC.

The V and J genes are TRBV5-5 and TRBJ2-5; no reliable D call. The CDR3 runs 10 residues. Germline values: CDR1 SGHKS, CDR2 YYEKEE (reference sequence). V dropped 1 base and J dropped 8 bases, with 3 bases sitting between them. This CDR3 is CASSLHTQYF. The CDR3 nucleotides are TGTGCCAGCAGCTTGCATACCCAGTACTTC.